The 27 T cell receptor beta chains listed next were all sequenced from one sample in a study of spatial heterogeneity in lung cancer. These receptors have no known antigen. TCRdb re-derived calls from the 5' RACE reads in MiXCR, one entry per CDR3 protein. This sample yields over 10,000 distinct CDR3 sequences, of which about 3% are seen a single time; roughly 15% belongs to the top ten. Study results and caveats: How many expanded intratumoral alpha and beta TCRs were present tracked the tumor mutation count, which was a count of nonsynonymous mutations.

Described time point: sample taken at primary tumor resection. The input for sequencing was lung tumor tissue, taken at surgery. These TCRs come from a male donor with early-stage non-small cell lung cancer.

The sample holds many counts of this clonotype. CDR3 loop: CATSDPGTAGQETQYF. The CDR3 DNA sequence: TGTGCCACCAGTGATCCCGGGACAGCCGGCCAAGAGACCCAGTACTTC. This chain joins TRBV24-1 and TRBJ2-5; the match to TRBD1 covers 7 bases. The ends lost 3 bases at V and 1 base at J; junction bases unmatched: 7. The germline CDR1 and CDR2 sequences are KGHDR and SFDVKD. The CDR3 consists of 16 residues.

At least ten counts were recorded for this clonotype. This chain joins TRBV5-6 and TRBJ1-5; D gene unclear. The germline V gene encodes CDR1 SGHDT and CDR2 YYEEEE. This CDR3 comprises 15 residues. The ends were cut back, 0 bases at V and 2 bases at J, with 9 bases in the middle. This CDR3 reads CASSLGGLGNQPQHF. In DNA, the CDR3 is TGTGCCAGCAGCTTGGGAGGTTTAGGCAATCAGCCCCAGCATTTT.

This clonotype was detected ten times or more. This chain joins TRBV7-3 and TRBJ2-2; D not certain. From germline, CDR1 is SGHTA and CDR2 FQGTGA. This CDR3 has 14 residues. V was pared by 0 bases and J by 3 bases, with 5 bases between. DNA for the CDR3: TGTGCCAGCAGCTTAACCAGAGACACCGGGGAGCTGTTTTTT. This sequence encodes CASSLTRDTGELFF.

This clonotype was counted many times. V usage is TRBV20-1 and J usage is TRBJ2-2, with D unresolved. This CDR3 spans 14 amino acids. The germline gives CDR1 DFQATT, CDR2 SNEGSKA (reference sequence). Trimming took off 6 bases at V and 3 bases at J, with 14 bases between the two ends. In DNA, the CDR3 is TGCAGTGCCTATAGCTGGCGAGACACCGGGGAGCTGTTTTTT. Residues: CSAYSWRDTGELFF.

This clonotype was recorded many times. V usage is TRBV12-3 or TRBV12-4 and J usage is TRBJ2-2; TRBD1 might be the D (6 bases). Trimming cost V 3 bases and J 1 base, with 9 bases left between them. The CDR3 runs to 15 residues. The CDR3 nucleotides read TGTGCCAGCAGTTTTCAGACAGGGAACACCGGGGAGCTGTTTTTT. This sequence encodes CASSFQTGNTGELFF.

This clonotype came up many times. The rearrangement links TRBV11-2 to TRBJ2-7, with 11 bases fitting TRBD2. The junction had 3 bases not matched to a gene; V was cut back by 1 base and J by 1 base. The CDR3 loop spans 16 amino acids. The V gene's germline CDR1 is SGHAT and CDR2 FQNNGV. The CDR3, as DNA: TGTGCCAGCAGCTTAGCGACTAGCGGGGCGTCCTACGAGCAGTACTTC. It yields the protein CASSLATSGASYEQYF.

The sample holds a few counts of this clonotype. V usage is TRBV3-1 and J usage is TRBJ2-7; TRBD2 agrees at 10 bases. Per germline, CDR1 LGHDT and CDR2 YNNKEL (reference sequence). This CDR3 has 16 residues. The trim removed 0 bases at V and 4 bases at J, leaving 6 bases unmatched. This CDR3 is CASSQEPSGGRYEQYF. The CDR3 nucleotides are TGTGCCAGCAGCCAAGAACCTAGCGGGGGCCGGTACGAGCAGTACTTC.

At least ten counts were recorded for this clonotype. CDR3 nucleotides: TGCGCCAGCAGCTTGGTTGGCCCTTTCACCGGGGAGCTGTTTTTT. Translation gives CASSLVGPFTGELFF. The V gene is TRBV5-1, the J gene TRBJ2-2; no firm D call. Germline CDR1 and CDR2: SGHRS and YFSETQ. Trimming removed 0 bases at V and 4 bases at J, with 10 bases between. This CDR3 is 15 amino acids long.

This clonotype was observed many times. The chain uses TRBV6-6 and TRBJ1-5; 7 bases map to TRBD1. V was pared by 6 bases and J by 5 bases, with 10 bases of the junction left unmatched. This CDR3 has 15 residues. Per the germline V gene, CDR1 is MNHNY and CDR2 is SVGAGI (reference sequence). CDR3 amino acids: CASSPDRVIDQPQHF. Written as DNA, the CDR3 is TGTGCCAGCAGCCCTGACAGGGTTATAGATCAGCCCCAGCATTTT.

In this sample, this clonotype is medium-sized. V is TRBV5-1 and J is TRBJ1-4; the D is unclear. The germline V and J ends were trimmed by 0 bases and 0 bases, with 3 bases remaining between them. The CDR3 runs to 14 residues. CDR1 SGHRS and CDR2 YFSETQ come from the germline V gene. In nucleotides, the CDR3 is TGCGCCAGCAGCTTGGTTACAACTAATGAAAAACTGTTTTTT. As protein: CASSLVTTNEKLFF.

This clonotype appeared many times. The rearrangement joins TRBV7-2 to TRBJ2-3, with TRBD1 as a possible D gene (6 bases). Germline V gene sequence: CDR1 SGHTA, CDR2 FQGNSA. This CDR3 is built from 16 residues. Between the trimmed V and J ends, which lost 5 bases and 1 base, there was a span of 16 bases. This CDR3 is CASSRGHSSRTDTQYF. CDR3 nucleotide sequence: TGTGCCAGCAGCAGGGGACATTCCTCCCGCACAGATACGCAGTATTTT.

This clonotype was seen many times. A read error may explain this, as a much larger clone is one base away. V usage is TRBV5-1 and J usage is TRBJ2-4; D not resolved. Germline CDR1 and CDR2: SGHRS and YFSETQ. CDR3 size: 14 residues. The DNA for the CDR3 is TGCGCCAGCAGCTTGGGAACTATGGCGAACATGCAGTACTTC. Its protein product is CASSLGTMANMQYF.

This clonotype was counted ten times or more. The CDR3 reads CASSTDRGHRQPQHF. The CDR3 region has the DNA TGTGCCAGCAGCACAGACAGGGGGCATCGTCAGCCCCAGCATTTT. The chain has TRBV28 and TRBJ1-5; 10 bases agree with TRBD1. The V and J ends lost 6 bases and 6 bases, in that order; junction bases with no gene match: 8. Germline assignment: CDR1 MDHEN and CDR2 SYDVKM. The CDR3 length is 15 residues. The whole variable domain, filled in from reference TRBV28 and TRBJ1-5, reads DVKVTQSSRYLVKRTGEKVFLECVQDMDHENMFWYRQDPGLGLRLIYFSYDVKMKEKGDIPEGYSVSREKKERFSLILESASTNQTSMYLCASSTDRGHRQPQHFGDGTRLSIL.

In its sample, this clonotype was seen many times. V is TRBV12-3 or TRBV12-4 and J is TRBJ1-2; D gene ambiguous. The CDR3 covers 13 residues. V was pared by 6 bases and J by 3 bases, with 11 bases between. CDR3 sequence: CASSMGGYYGYTF. CDR3 nucleotide sequence: TGTGCCAGCAGCATGGGAGGATACTATGGCTACACCTTC.

This clonotype has at least ten counts. V and J are TRBV4-2 and TRBJ2-2; 10 bases are a match to TRBD2. The CDR3 is 19 amino acids. CDR1 and CDR2 (germline): LGHNA, YNFKEQ. The trim removed 0 bases at V and 3 bases at J, leaving 10 bases unmatched. CDR3 DNA: TGTGCCAGCAGCCAAGAAGGAATAGCGGGGGGTACATACACCGGGGAGCTGTTTTTT. Amino acid sequence: CASSQEGIAGGTYTGELFF.

Regarding this clonotype: A read error may explain this, as a much larger clone is one base away. This chain joins TRBV12-3 or TRBV12-4 and TRBJ1-5; D remains ambiguous. CDR3 length equals 13 residues. For the CDR3, the DNA is TGTGCCGGCAGCCCCGGGGAGAATCAGCCCCAGCATTTT. Translating it yields CAGSPGENQPQHF.

The chain links TRBV11-3 to TRBJ2-3; 7 bases are a match to TRBD1. The V and J ends lost 1 base and 4 bases, in that order; junction bases with no gene match: 5. Germline V gives CDR1 SGHNT, CDR2 YENEEA. The CDR3 is 15 residues long. The DNA for the CDR3 is TGTGCCAGCAGCTTAGTAGGTGGACAGGCAGATACGCAGTATTTT. Protein product: CASSLVGGQADTQYF. Full variable domain (outside the CDR3, taken from reference TRBV11-3 and TRBJ2-3): EAGVVQSPRYKIIEKKQPVAFWCNPISGHNTLYWYLQNLGQGPELLIRYENEEAVDDSQLPKDRFSAERLKGVDSTLKIQPAELGDSAVYLCASSLVGGQADTQYFGPGTRLTVL.

At least ten counts were recorded for this clonotype. This sequence joins TRBV5-1 and TRBJ2-7, with 11 bases fitting TRBD2. There are 15 residues in the CDR3. Germline V gives CDR1 SGHRS, CDR2 YFSETQ. V trimming: 2 bases; J trimming: 2 bases; junction bases outside the gene matches: 3. The CDR3 loop reads CASSFGSGGAYEQYF. In DNA form, the CDR3 reads TGCGCCAGCAGCTTTGGTAGCGGGGGGGCCTACGAGCAGTACTTC.

This clonotype was observed many times. V is TRBV2 and J is TRBJ1-3; 9 bases match TRBD1. The junction had 9 bases not matched to a gene; V was cut back by 7 bases and J by 8 bases. The CDR3 has 14 amino acids. Germline loops: CDR1 SNHLY, CDR2 FYNNEI. The CDR3: CASTVGTGFYTIYF. The CDR3 nucleotides are TGTGCCAGCACTGTAGGGACAGGGTTTTACACCATATATTTT.

This clonotype was recorded many times. The CDR3 loop is CASSLVTSGGYEQYF. The CDR3 DNA is TGTGCCAGCAGCTTAGTAACGAGCGGGGGGTACGAGCAGTACTTC. The rearrangement joins TRBV7-2 to TRBJ2-7; TRBD2 agrees at 9 bases. The length of the CDR3 is 15 residues. With V trimmed by 1 base and J by 4 bases, 5 bases remained unmatched. Germline-derived CDR1 and CDR2 are SGHTA and FQGNSA.

The V call is TRBV2, the J call TRBJ2-7; D is unresolved. CDR3 length equals 13 residues. Germline V gene lookup returns CDR1 SNHLY and CDR2 FYNNEI. With 6 bases removed from V and 1 base from J, the gap between germline ends came to 10 bases. The CDR3 sequence: CASRGSASYEQYF. CDR3 DNA: TGTGCCAGCAGGGGCAGCGCGTCCTACGAGCAGTACTTC. Variable domain in full (rest from reference TRBV2 and TRBJ2-7): EPEVTQTPSHQVTQMGQEVILRCVPISNHLYFYWYRQILGQKVEFLVSFYNNEISEKSEIFDDQFSVERPDGSNFTLKIRSTKLEDSAMYFCASRGSASYEQYFGPGTRLTVT.

The table lists this clonotype with many counts. CDR3 sequence reads: CASSLGQARTGELFF. The DNA of the CDR3 is TGTGCCAGCAGCTTAGGACAGGCTCGCACCGGGGAGCTGTTTTTT. The chain recombines TRBV11-1 with TRBJ2-2; D might be TRBD1 (6 bases). With 1 base removed from V and 4 bases from J, the gap between germline ends came to 10 bases. The CDR3 loop spans 15 amino acids. Germline V gene data show CDR1 as SGHAT and CDR2 as FQDESV (reference sequence).

Turning to this clonotype: At one end, the junction sequence differs from germline, possibly due to a read error. J is TRBJ1-5 and V is TRBV6-5; 9 bases line up with TRBD1. Germline V gene lookup returns CDR1 MNHEY and CDR2 SVGAGI. CDR3 length: 14 residues. The CDR3 sequence is CASRRTGDNQPQNF. CDR3 coding DNA: TGTGCCAGCAGACGGACAGGGGACAATCAGCCCCAGAATTTT.

The chain employs TRBV9 and TRBJ2-4, with no clear D. The V and J ends lost 0 bases and 6 bases respectively, with 7 bases between them. The CDR3 length is 13 residues. CDR1 is SGDLS, CDR2 YYNGEE, per germline. The CDR3 protein is CASSVDHTNIQYF. DNA of the CDR3: TGTGCCAGCAGCGTAGATCACACAAACATTCAGTACTTC.

The table lists this clonotype with many counts. V is TRBV30 and J is TRBJ2-1, with TRBD1 matching over 11 bases. Germline V CDR1 and CDR2: GTSNPN, SVGIG (reference sequence). The CDR3 spans 15 residues. Trimming removed 3 bases from V and 4 bases from J; junction bases left unmatched: 5. The CDR3 sequence: CAWRTDRGRYNEQFF. CDR3 sequence (DNA): TGTGCCTGGAGGACGGACAGGGGGCGATACAATGAGCAGTTCTTC.

This chain uses TRBV11-2 with TRBJ2-1; 10 bases are shared with TRBD2. The germline CDR1 and CDR2 sequences are SGHAT and FQNNGV. This CDR3 region has 16 residues. The junction had 8 bases not matched to a gene; V was cut back by 1 base and J by 8 bases. CDR3 protein: CASSLALASGGDEQFF. Here the CDR3 DNA reads TGTGCCAGCAGCTTAGCTTTGGCTAGCGGGGGAGATGAGCAGTTCTTC.

This clonotype has ten or more counts. The genes are TRBV20-1 and TRBJ2-3, with 9 bases fitting TRBD1. There are 14 residues in the CDR3. Germline lookup yields CDR1 DFQATT and CDR2 SNEGSKA (reference sequence). Trimming removed 5 bases from V and 4 bases from J; junction bases left unmatched: 7. This CDR3 reads CSAWGDREADTQYF. CDR3 DNA sequence: TGCAGTGCTTGGGGGGACAGGGAGGCAGATACGCAGTATTTT.